This record concerns one TCR beta chain sequence. No antigen is known for it. Libraries were prepared by immunoSEQ multiplex PCR; TCRdb keeps only in-frame clonotypes and omits some of them. The sample lists about 350,000 clones; about 85% were seen once. The sample is drawn from a study of Ad26.COV2.S vaccination and SARS-CoV-2 variants. Trimming at V came to 2 bases and at J to 7 bases, leaving 9 bases not matched to a gene. Germline V lookup: CDR1 SGHKS, CDR2 YYEKEE (reference sequence). This CDR3 is built from 15 residues. Study-wide points: Similar non-spike TCR breadth was observed in recipients of vaccine and of placebo.

Indicated treatment: around 19 received Ad26.COV2.S at low or high dose, single or two shots; about 5 received placebo; per-sample allocation not given. Collection of samples fell on day 63 after the first vaccine or placebo injection. Boston provided a donor who was an adult aged 18-55 years. The chain is built from TRBV5-5 and TRBJ2-1, with TRBD1 matching over 7 bases. Material: peripheral blood, obtained in a trial of Ad26.COV2.S vaccine versus placebo. The receptor's source is a person between 18 and 65 years old who received the Ad26.COV2.S COVID-19 vaccine or a placebo. For the CDR3, the DNA is TGTGCCAGCAGCTTAGAGGACAGGTCTTGGAATGAGCAGTTCTTC. This codes for CASSLEDRSWNEQFF.